This T cell receptor (beta chain) is from a study of cytomegalovirus exposure and HLA in healthy donors. Study-level points and caveats: For most TCR sequences rarity was the rule, although some public TCRs occurred in many donors. In vitro testing confirmed a few CMV-associated chains as specific for CMV antigens.

For this clone: Its antigen is currently unknown.

TCRdb's table, derived via immunoSEQ multiplex PCR, lists solely in-frame clones and lacks some. Among approximately 110,000 clones listed, about 85% were seen once. Trimming pared 4 bases from V and 2 bases from J, leaving 16 bases between. CDR3 length: 17 amino acids. The V gene's germline CDR1 is SGHNT and CDR2 YYREEE (reference sequence). The sequenced sample consisted of PBMCs. The chain combines TRBV5-4 with TRBJ2-6; tentatively, D is TRBD2 (6 bases). This receptor was obtained from a woman aged 18-29 years in good health and CMV-seropositive. CDR3 DNA sequence: TGTGCCAGCAGCACCGGGGGTGGCGGCCCTGGGGCCAACGTCCTGACTTTC. Translated, it gives CASSTGGGGPGANVLTF.